What follows is one T cell receptor (beta chain) and its context. The data were obtained in a study of blood T cell repertoires in COVID-19. TCRdb keeps only in-frame clones here, not all; method: immunoSEQ multiplex PCR. The sample includes approximately 46,000 clones, roughly 88% of them seen just once. The CDR3 consists of 16 residues. Germline V CDR1 and CDR2: SGHNT, YYREEE (reference sequence). The ends were cut back, 0 bases at V and 0 bases at J, with 11 bases in the middle. The receptor's source is a human donor in a cohort sampled during active COVID-19. The rearrangement uses TRBV5-4 and TRBJ2-3, with a tentative D call TRBD2 (5 bases). Material for sequencing was peripheral blood. DNA for the CDR3: TGTGCCAGCAGCTTGGGCCGTGCGGGTAGCACAGATACGCAGTATTTT. Residues: CASSLGRAGSTDTQYF.